This paragraph covers one T cell receptor (beta chain) sequence. Its recognized antigen is unknown. No base-level quality is on record; no much larger clone is a single base apart. V is clipped by 2 bases and J by 1 base, and the sequence between their germline boundaries is 2 bases long. CDR1 and CDR2, looked up from the germline V gene, are SGHTA and FQGNSA. The CDR3 covers 13 residues, taking in both the cysteine and the phenylalanine. Left in the record is the CDR3 DNA by itself, 39 bases read in frame from the first base. The data originate from a study of T cell responses to AZD1222 COVID-19 vaccine (dated by TCRdb to the early 2020s). Notes on the research overall: AZD1222 recipients with second doses at about 4 weeks or about 12 weeks were pooled, because spike-specific TCR depth and breadth did not differ between schedules. A total of just over 230 trial participants underwent TCR sequencing, of whom about 210 had received two doses of AZD1222 and about 25 had received two doses of the MenACWY control vaccine. Trial participants were enrolled into age subgroups of 18-55, 56-69 and 70-plus years, which contained roughly 150, 30 and 60 TCR-sequenced participants, respectively. What the study reported, not specific to this receptor: No day 14 peak-response samples were available, so repertoires were characterized only after the peak T cell response. Only six AZD1222 recipients were SARS-CoV-2 seropositive at baseline, limiting conclusions about previously exposed vaccinees. Epitopes outside the regions mutated in the B.1.351 and B.1.1.7 variants were reportedly recognized by nearly half of the unique spike-specific TCRs. After two AZD1222 doses, spike-specific TCR breadth and depth were significantly higher than at day 0 and than in MenACWY recipients. The 56-69-year group was small, and its depth increase did not reach significance, likely because of low power. Most participants were white British and females outnumbered males, and the authors suggested that clonal diversity may have been underestimated. The whole spike protein was spanned by vaccine-associated CD4 TCRs, and dominant responses were seen in regions 160-218 and 743-854.

Explained via the paper, the time point label denotes: baseline before first vaccination. Vaccinee samples were obtained from the UK trials COV001 and COV002, which included a single-blind randomized controlled phase 2/3 trial of AZD1222 (ChAdOx1 nCoV-19) in healthy adults. Trial participant PBMC samples were collected at day 0 and day 28 after the second dose for TCRbeta chain sequencing. The CDR3 regions of human TCRbeta chains were analyzed by immunosequencing. The paper's data handling went like this. TCRs in the repertoires were matched against a reference library of SARS-CoV-2-specific TCRs that had been generated with the MIRA antigen-specificity platform. Breadth was defined as the fraction of unique TCRs that were SARS-CoV-2-associated, and depth was defined as the fraction of total T cells that were SARS-CoV-2-associated. Using the MIRA data, each spike-specific TCR was assigned both to the spike region to which the TCR was reactive and to a CD4 or CD8 class. Log10-transformed breadth and depth values were compared by one-way ANOVA with Sidak's multiple comparisons tests. The table comes from immuneACCESS by way of TCRdb, which keeps in-frame sequences with V and J called. Part of the clones is missing from these tables; in studies checked, under half for an unresolved V gene and the rest for unknown reasons. For V, J and clone size, that table is used; D and trimming come from the DNA. For this sample there are around 120,000 clones; around 94% appear just once. The top ten clones comprise roughly 2% of the sample.

The TCR sequence derives from an adult in good health. The chain is made from TRBV7-2 and TRBJ2-2; the D gene identity is not certain. This specimen was peripheral blood, taken on day 0 of AZD1222 vaccination. The nucleotides are TGTGCCAGCAGCTTACGGAACACCGGGGAGCTGTTTTTT. Protein translation: CASSLRNTGELFF.